Below, 20 T cell receptor beta chains from the same sample are listed, as sequenced in a study of vaccination effects on CD4 cells after COVID-19. Their recognized antigens are unknown. Antigen-specific CD4+ T cells were expanded with viral peptide pools in the ViraFEST assay before sequencing. Subsequent to a culture period of approximately 11 days, CD4+ T cells were isolated. TCRdb keeps only in-frame clones here, not all; method: immunoSEQ multiplex PCR. The sample has around 13,000 clones; approximately 82% are singletons. The starting material was CD4+ T cells from PBMCs cultured with HCoV-229E spike peptides, obtained before COVID-19 vaccination. All receptors come from a human donor who received a COVID-19 vaccine.

This clone was found many times. The genes are TRBV3-1 (or the pseudogene TRBV3-2) and TRBJ2-7; D call uncertain. The CDR3 runs 12 residues. Germline V gene data show CDR1 as LGHDT and CDR2 as YNNKEL (reference sequence). V was clipped by 2 bases and J by 7 bases, with 9 bases between them. In nucleotides, the CDR3 is TGTGCCAGCAGCCAACTCGGTTGGGAGCAGTACTTC. Amino acid sequence: CASSQLGWEQYF.

This chain links TRBV7-2 with TRBJ2-7; D is unclear. Between the trimmed V and J ends, which lost 4 bases and 3 bases, there was a span of 4 bases. The CDR3 loop spans 11 amino acids. CDR1 and CDR2 (germline): SGHTA, FQGNSA. CDR3 loop: CASSSFYEQYF. As DNA, the CDR3 is TGTGCCAGCAGCTCCTTCTACGAGCAGTACTTC.

The chain is built from TRBV28 and TRBJ1-1; tentative D call: TRBD1 (5 bases). V shed 7 bases and J shed 2 bases, with 20 bases lying between them. CDR1 and CDR2 from the germline V gene are MDHEN and SYDVKM. The CDR3 covers 16 residues. The CDR3 region has the DNA TGTGCCAGCACCCCGTTTGGGGCGAGGGGTAACACTGAAGCTTTCTTT. Translated, it gives CASTPFGARGNTEAFF.

This clone has a single count. The J gene is TRBJ1-4, the V gene TRBV18; D is unclear. Trimming removed 3 bases from V and 7 bases from J, with 12 bases in between. CDR1 is KGHSH and CDR2 is LQKENI in the germline V gene. This CDR3 spans 14 amino acids. CDR3: CASSPRRPGEKLFF. As DNA, the CDR3 is TGTGCCAGCTCACCCAGGCGGCCAGGTGAAAAACTGTTTTTT.

The V gene is TRBV6-5, the J gene TRBJ1-2, with 10 nucleotides matching TRBD1. Trimming removed 5 bases from V and 4 bases from J; junction bases left unmatched: 4. The germline V gene has CDR1 MNHEY and CDR2 SVGAGI. The CDR3 length is 14 residues. The CDR3 is CASSRDRGPYGYTF. DNA for the CDR3: TGTGCCAGCAGTAGGGACAGGGGACCCTATGGCTACACCTTC.

V usage is TRBV19 and J usage is TRBJ1-2, with D hard to call. CDR3 length: 14 residues. Trimming shortened V by 10 bases and J by 4 bases, and 19 bases separated the two germline ends. Germline CDR1 is LNHDA and CDR2 is SQIVND (reference sequence). In nucleotides, the CDR3 is TGTGCCACCGCCGGACGGATGGGTGGCTATGGCTACACCTTC. Translating it yields CATAGRMGGYGYTF.

The chain employs TRBV2 and TRBJ1-1; D is undetermined. The CDR3 is 14 amino acids. The V gene's germline CDR1 is SNHLY and CDR2 FYNNEI. V lost 4 bases and J lost 3, with 12 bases in between. The DNA of the CDR3 is TGTGCCAGCAGTGTGTGGGAGAAAGACACTGAAGCTTTCTTT. This gives the protein CASSVWEKDTEAFF.

In this sample, this clone turned up a few times. The rearrangement joins TRBV6-5 to TRBJ1-2; TRBD1 aligns across 7 bases. Germline V gene lookup returns CDR1 MNHEY and CDR2 SVGAGI. Trimming took 6 bases from V and 4 from J; bases not matched to a gene: 5. The CDR3 is 13 residues long. CDR3 DNA: TGTGCCAGCAGGCCGGGACAGATCTATGGCTACACCTTC. Residues: CASRPGQIYGYTF.

This clone was observed a single time. The chain links TRBV30 to TRBJ1-5, with no clear D. Trimming removed 3 bases at V and 1 base at J, with 10 bases between. The CDR3 runs 14 residues. Germline-derived CDR1 and CDR2 are GTSNPN and SVGIG (reference sequence). CDR3 nucleotides: TGTGCCTGGAGGCGGGATTCGAGCAATCAGCCCCAGCATTTT. This translates into CAWRRDSSNQPQHF.

The V and J genes are TRBV7-9 and TRBJ2-4; D perhaps matches TRBD1 (6 bases). V was trimmed by 2 bases and J by 0 bases, leaving 14 bases between them. The germline V gene has CDR1 SEHNR and CDR2 FQNEAQ (reference sequence). The CDR3 sequence is 17 residues long. CDR3 nucleotides: TGTGCCAGCAGCTTAATGGAAGGGACACTAGCCAAAAACATTCAGTACTTC. Amino acids: CASSLMEGTLAKNIQYF. Supplemented by reference TRBV7-9 and TRBJ2-4, the full variable domain reads DTGVSQNPRHKITKRGQNVTFRCDPISEHNRLYWYRQTLGQGPEFLTYFQNEAQLEKSRLLSDRFSAERPKGSFSTLEIQRTEQGDSAMYLCASSLMEGTLAKNIQYFGAGTRLSVL.

The V and J genes are TRBV28 and TRBJ2-7; unclear D gene. The CDR3 extends over 16 amino acids. Deletions cut 3 bases from V and 0 bases from J, with 15 bases between. The germline gives CDR1 MDHEN, CDR2 SYDVKM. In DNA, the CDR3 is TGTGCCAGCAGTTTCCCCCTTTTGGGGAACTCCTACGAGCAGTACTTC. Encoded protein: CASSFPLLGNSYEQYF.

This clone turned up a few times. The CDR3 is CASSATGAGQPQHF. The DNA of the CDR3 is TGTGCCAGCAGCGCTACAGGGGCGGGTCAGCCCCAGCATTTT. The chain recombines TRBV9 with TRBJ1-5; 7 bases are shared with TRBD1. The CDR3 is 14 residues long. Trimming took 3 bases from V and 6 from J; bases not matched to a gene: 6. Germline values: CDR1 SGDLS, CDR2 YYNGEE.

The V gene is TRBV6-5, the J gene TRBJ2-1, with 9 positions matching TRBD2. Germline CDR1 reads MNHEY; CDR2 reads SVGAGI. V shed 6 bases and J 8 bases; nucleotides not matched to a gene: 11. This CDR3 comprises 15 residues. The CDR3 protein is CASRLFAGGRDEQFF. The CDR3 DNA reads as TGTGCCAGCAGGCTATTCGCGGGGGGGCGGGATGAGCAGTTCTTC.

The chain joins TRBV24-1 to TRBJ2-3; 7 bases are shared with TRBD1. The trim removed 4 bases at V and 2 bases at J, leaving 2 bases unmatched. The CDR3 loop spans 14 amino acids. Germline lookup yields CDR1 KGHDR and CDR2 SFDVKD. This chain's CDR3 is CATSEDRTTDTQYF. CDR3 DNA: TGTGCCACCAGTGAGGACAGGACCACAGATACGCAGTATTTT.

This sequence joins TRBV12-3 or TRBV12-4 and TRBJ2-5; D gene unclear. This CDR3 has 12 residues. Trimming took 1 base from V and 4 from J, leaving 4 bases between them. The CDR3 DNA reads as TGTGCCAGCAGTTTAGGTGCAGAGACCCAGTACTTC. Translating it yields CASSLGAETQYF.

The chain couples TRBV4-3 to TRBJ1-6; D call uncertain. V shed 1 base and J shed 0 bases, with 10 bases lying between them. The CDR3 totals 17 residues. The germline V gene has CDR1 LGHNA and CDR2 YSLEER. Written as DNA, the CDR3 is TGCGCCAGCAGCCAAGCTGAGGCTAGCTCCTATAATTCACCCCTCCACTTT. This gives the protein CASSQAEASSYNSPLHF.

The rearrangement joins TRBV19 to TRBJ1-2, with 11 positions matching TRBD1. Germline CDR1 is LNHDA and CDR2 is SQIVND (reference sequence). Trimming cost V 5 bases and J 4 bases; bases outside gene matches: 6. The CDR3 spans 15 residues. DNA of the CDR3: TGTGCCAGTAGTCCCTCCGGGACAGGGGGCTATGGCTACACCTTC. It yields the protein CASSPSGTGGYGYTF.

About this clone: Germline and junction disagree at one end, which may indicate a read error. The chain joins TRBV7-7 to TRBJ2-2; weak D call: TRBD1 (6 bases). The CDR3 is 17 amino acids. CDR1 and CDR2 (germline): SSHAT, FNYEAQ (reference sequence). The CDR3 nucleotides read TGTGCTAGCAGCTCTGGTGTAGGGACAAGCAACACCGGGGAGCTGTTTTTT. It specifies CASSSGVGTSNTGELFF.

This rearrangement joins TRBV5-1 to TRBJ2-1; 7 positions match TRBD1. CDR1 and CDR2 (germline): SGHRS, YFSETQ. The CDR3 is 15 amino acids. J lost 9 bases, V lost 0 bases, and 9 bases had no gene match. CDR3 residues: CASSLVAGGRGEQFF. The DNA for the CDR3 is TGCGCCAGCAGCTTGGTGGCAGGGGGAAGGGGTGAGCAGTTCTTC.

V gene TRBV30 combines with J gene TRBJ1-2; D call uncertain. Trimming left V 1 base short and J 7 bases short, with 16 bases between. CDR1 and CDR2 from the germline V gene are GTSNPN and SVGIG (reference sequence). CDR3 size: 14 residues. The CDR3 nucleotides read TGTGCCTGGAGTGATTGGCGCTCCCGTGGTGGCTACACCTTC. This sequence encodes CAWSDWRSRGGYTF.